This T cell receptor (beta chain) derives from a study of Graves' ophthalmopathy and Graves' hyperthyroidism. Across the study: Peripheral blood was gathered at the point of initial diagnosis, before any treatment started.

This clonotype was detected many times. Its matching antigen is unknown. Ophthalmopathy was moderately-to-severely active, CAS at least 3, NOSPECS at least 4, lasting under 3 months. The study's findings and limits: The model's ophthalmopathy progression predictions had around 67% sensitivity and 72% to 80% specificity.

Amplified material comprised TCR beta CDR3 regions derived from RNA transcripts. Scientists carried out first-round RT-PCR using HTBI primers and then a second-round multiplex PCR. TCRdb independently ran MiXCR on the multiplex PCR reads; one entry per CDR3 protein. Of about 480,000 distinct CDR3 sequences listed, under 15% were seen once; the top ten hold about 10%. The sequenced sample was blood. This sequence was found in a woman in her 30s with Graves' ophthalmopathy.

CDR3 amino acids: CAISDRTEGGFNTGELFF. The CDR3 DNA is TGTGCCATCAGTGACCGCACTGAGGGGGGATTCAACACCGGGGAGCTGTTTTTT. This rearrangement joins TRBV10-3 to TRBJ2-2, with D perhaps being TRBD1 or TRBD2 (6 bases each). The CDR3 runs to 18 residues. The germline CDR1 and CDR2 sequences are ENHRY and SYGVKD. V dropped 3 bases and J dropped 2 bases, with 19 bases sitting between them.